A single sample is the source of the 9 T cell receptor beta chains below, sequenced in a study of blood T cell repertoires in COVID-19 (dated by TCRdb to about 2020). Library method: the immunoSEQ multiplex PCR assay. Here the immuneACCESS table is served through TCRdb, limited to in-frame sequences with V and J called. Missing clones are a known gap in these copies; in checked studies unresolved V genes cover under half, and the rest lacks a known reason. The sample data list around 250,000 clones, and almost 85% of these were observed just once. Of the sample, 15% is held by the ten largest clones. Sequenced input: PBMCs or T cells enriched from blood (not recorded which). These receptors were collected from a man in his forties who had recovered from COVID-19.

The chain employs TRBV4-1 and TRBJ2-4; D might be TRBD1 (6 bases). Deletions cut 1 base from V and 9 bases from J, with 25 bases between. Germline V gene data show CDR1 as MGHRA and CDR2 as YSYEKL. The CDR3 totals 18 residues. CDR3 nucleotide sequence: TGCGCCAGCAGCCAAGCAGTAACCCGGCGACCCCAGGGGAGCATTCAGTACTTC. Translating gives CASSQAVTRRPQGSIQYF.

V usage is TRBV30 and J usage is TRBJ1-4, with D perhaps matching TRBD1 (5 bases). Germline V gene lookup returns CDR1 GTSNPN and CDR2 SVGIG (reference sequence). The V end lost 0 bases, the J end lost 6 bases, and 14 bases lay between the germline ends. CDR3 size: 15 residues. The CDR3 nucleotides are TGTGCCTGGAGTGTACGAGGAGGGGCGGATGAAAAACTGTTTTTT. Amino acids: CAWSVRGGADEKLFF.

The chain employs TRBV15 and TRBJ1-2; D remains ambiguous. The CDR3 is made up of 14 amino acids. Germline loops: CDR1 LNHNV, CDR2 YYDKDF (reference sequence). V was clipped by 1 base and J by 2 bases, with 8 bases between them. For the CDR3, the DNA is TGTGCCACCAGCAGAGGAGGCCAGAACTATGGCTACACCTTC. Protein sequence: CATSRGGQNYGYTF.

CDR3 DNA: TGCGCCAGCAGTGAGGGAGGGCCTGAAGCTTTCTTT. It specifies CASSEGGPEAFF. V gene TRBV10-1 combines with J gene TRBJ1-1; no definite D call. The CDR3 covers 12 residues. The V gene lost 2 bases and the J gene lost 6 bases, with 7 bases spanning the gap. Germline loops: CDR1 WNHNN, CDR2 SYGVQD (reference sequence).

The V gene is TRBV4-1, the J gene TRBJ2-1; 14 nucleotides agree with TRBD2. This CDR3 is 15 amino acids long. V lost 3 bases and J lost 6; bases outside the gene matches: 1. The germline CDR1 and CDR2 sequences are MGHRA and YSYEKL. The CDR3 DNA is TGCGCCAGCAGCCACGGACTAGCGGGAGGCAATGAGCAGTTCTTC. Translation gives CASSHGLAGGNEQFF.

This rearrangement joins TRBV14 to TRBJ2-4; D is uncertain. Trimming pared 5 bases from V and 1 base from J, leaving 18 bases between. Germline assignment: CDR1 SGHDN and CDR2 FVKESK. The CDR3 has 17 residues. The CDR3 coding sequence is TGTGCCAGCAGCAAAGGATCGCTAGTTAGGGCCAAAAACATTCAGTACTTC. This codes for CASSKGSLVRAKNIQYF.

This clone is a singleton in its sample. The CDR3 nucleotides read TGTGCCAGCAGCCAGGGTCGACAACCCCCAGGCTACACCTTC. Translating it yields CASSQGRQPPGYTF. V gene TRBV14 combines with J gene TRBJ1-2, with no clear D. V was shortened by 3 bases and J by 8 bases, with 16 bases between the two germline ends. Germline V lookup: CDR1 SGHDN, CDR2 FVKESK. The CDR3 loop spans 14 amino acids.

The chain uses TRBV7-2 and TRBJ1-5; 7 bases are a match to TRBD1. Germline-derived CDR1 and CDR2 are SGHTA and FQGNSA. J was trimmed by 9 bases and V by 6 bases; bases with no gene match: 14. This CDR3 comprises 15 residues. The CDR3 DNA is TGTGCCAGCAGTCCCGCTGTCAGGGGGAGTCCGCCCCAGCATTTT. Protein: CASSPAVRGSPPQHF.

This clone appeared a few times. CDR3 nucleotide sequence: TGTGCCAGCAGCTTAGGGCCTGGACAGAACTCCTACGAGCAGTACTTC. Amino acid sequence: CASSLGPGQNSYEQYF. The chain employs TRBV7-3 and TRBJ2-7; a weak D match, TRBD1 (6 bases). The V gene lost 2 bases and the J gene lost 0 bases, with 14 bases spanning the gap. Germline-derived CDR1 and CDR2 are SGHTA and FQGTGA. The CDR3 runs 16 residues.